This T cell receptor (beta chain) stems from a study of cytomegalovirus exposure and HLA in healthy donors. This clone was counted a few times. V shed 6 bases, J shed 8 bases, and the junction held 14 bases outside the gene matches. There are 15 residues in the CDR3. Germline lookup yields CDR1 SNHLY and CDR2 FYNNEI. The PCR had 60 Vbeta and 13 Jbeta primers. TCRdb's copy holds only in-frame clones and misses some; the assay was immunoSEQ multiplex PCR. This table holds about 180,000 clones, 75% found once. The sequence came from a female donor in good health and CMV-seronegative. The sample consisted of PBMCs. The chain is built from TRBV2 and TRBJ1-2; 8 bases are a match to TRBD1. CDR3 sequence: CASRQPGQGSVGYTF. The CDR3 coding sequence is TGTGCCAGCAGGCAACCCGGACAGGGTTCAGTAGGCTACACCTTC.